The source of this T cell receptor (beta chain) is a study of T-cell reconstitution after alpha-beta-depleted transplantation in children. Broader study findings: About two months after transplant, alpha-beta T cells reportedly came from several hundred expanded graft clones.

The CDR3 length is 13 residues. The V end was cut by 5 bases, the J end by 5 bases, with 11 bases between. Germline V gene data show CDR1 as LNHNV and CDR2 as YYDKDF (reference sequence). Of note for this clonotype: Its antigen is as yet unknown.

The authors prepared the TCRbeta library with unique molecular identifiers. TCRdb passed the PCR reads through MiXCR, listing each CDR3 protein once. This sample has around 580,000 distinct CDR3 sequences, with about 23% found just once. This specimen was PBMCs, mostly from graft donor cells, taken 360 days after TCRalphabeta/CD19-depleted stem cell transplant. This chain uses TRBV15 with TRBJ2-3; D gene ambiguous. The clonotype originates from a boy less than two years old who had a stem cell transplant for acute myeloid leukemia, so the T cells may come from the graft donor. The CDR3 DNA reads as TGTGCCACCAGCCTCATGGGTGGAGATACGCAGTATTTT. Translating it yields CATSLMGGDTQYF.